This record covers a single T cell receptor (beta chain). This sample is drawn from a study of blood T cell repertoires in COVID-19. Study overall: Whether acute or convalescent, the COVID-19 samples came from the United States, Italy and Spain. In each case, the material was cDNA or gDNA derived from T cells, B-cell-depleted T cells, or PBMCs.

V lost 3 bases to trimming and J lost 5 bases; unmatched junction nucleotides: 3. From germline, CDR1 is SEHNR and CDR2 FQNEAQ (reference sequence). The CDR3 sequence is 13 residues long. In the authors' workflow: Reference gene primers were amplified, and this amplification served to estimate nucleated cell counts. Repertoires were generated with immunoSEQ multiplex PCR, while TCRdb's copy carries only in-frame clones and drops some. The V and J calls and clone size come from that table; D and trimming were worked out from the DNA. The sample gives approximately 170,000 clones, roughly nine tenths of which show up once; 3% to 4% is in the top ten.

The V and J genes are TRBV7-9 and TRBJ2-5; 7 bases agree with TRBD2. Sequencing was carried out using peripheral blood. The TCR sequence derives from a woman between 70 and 85 years old with acute or convalescent COVID-19. CDR3 residues: CASSFWGGETQYF. The CDR3 coding sequence is TGTGCCAGCAGCTTCTGGGGGGGTGAGACCCAGTACTTC.